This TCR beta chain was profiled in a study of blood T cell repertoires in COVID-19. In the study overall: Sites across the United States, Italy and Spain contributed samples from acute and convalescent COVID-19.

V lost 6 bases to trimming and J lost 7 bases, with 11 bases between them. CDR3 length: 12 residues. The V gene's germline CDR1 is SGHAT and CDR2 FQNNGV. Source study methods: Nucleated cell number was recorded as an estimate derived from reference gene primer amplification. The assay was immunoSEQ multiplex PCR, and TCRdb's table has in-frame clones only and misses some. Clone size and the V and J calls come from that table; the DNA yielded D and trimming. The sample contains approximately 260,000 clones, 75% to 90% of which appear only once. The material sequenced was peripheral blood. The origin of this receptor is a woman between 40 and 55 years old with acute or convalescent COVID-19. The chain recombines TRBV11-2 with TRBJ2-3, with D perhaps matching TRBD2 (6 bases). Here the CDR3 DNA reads TGTGCCAGCAGGATCGGGGGACATACGCAGTATTTT. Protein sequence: CASRIGGHTQYF.